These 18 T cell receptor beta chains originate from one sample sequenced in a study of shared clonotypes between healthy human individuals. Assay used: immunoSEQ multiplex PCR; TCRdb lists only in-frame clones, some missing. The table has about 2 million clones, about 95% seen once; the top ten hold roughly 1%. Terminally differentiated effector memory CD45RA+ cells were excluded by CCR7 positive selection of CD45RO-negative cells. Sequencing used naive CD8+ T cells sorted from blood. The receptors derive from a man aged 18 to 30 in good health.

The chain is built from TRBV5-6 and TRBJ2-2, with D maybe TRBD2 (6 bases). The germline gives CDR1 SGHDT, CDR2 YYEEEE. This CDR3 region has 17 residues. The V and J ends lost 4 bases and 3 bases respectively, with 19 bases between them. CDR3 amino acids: CASSKRGTLFDTGELFF. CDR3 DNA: TGTGCCAGCAGCAAACGAGGGACTTTGTTCGACACCGGGGAGCTGTTTTTT.

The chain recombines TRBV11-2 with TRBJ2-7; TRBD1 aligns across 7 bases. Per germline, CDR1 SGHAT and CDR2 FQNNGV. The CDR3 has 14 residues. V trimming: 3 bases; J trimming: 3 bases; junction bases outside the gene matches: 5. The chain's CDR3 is CASSFEGAYYEQYF. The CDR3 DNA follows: TGTGCCAGCAGCTTTGAGGGGGCCTACTACGAGCAGTACTTC.

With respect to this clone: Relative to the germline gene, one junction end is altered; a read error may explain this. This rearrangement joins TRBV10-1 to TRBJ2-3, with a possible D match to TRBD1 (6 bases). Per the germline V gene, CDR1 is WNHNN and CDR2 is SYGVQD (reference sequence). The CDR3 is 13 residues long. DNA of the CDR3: TGCGCCAGCAGTGATTCAAGGGGCAAGGGGGAACTTTTT. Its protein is CASSDSRGKGELF.

The CDR3 DNA reads TGTGCCAGCAGCCCTGACCCCGTTAATGGTGAGACCCAGTACTTC. The encoded protein is CASSPDPVNGETQYF. The chain is built from TRBV7-9 and TRBJ2-5, with D unresolved. Deletions cut 5 bases from V and 5 bases from J, with 18 bases between. CDR1 and CDR2 from the germline V gene are SEHNR and FQNEAQ (reference sequence). The CDR3 is made up of 15 amino acids.

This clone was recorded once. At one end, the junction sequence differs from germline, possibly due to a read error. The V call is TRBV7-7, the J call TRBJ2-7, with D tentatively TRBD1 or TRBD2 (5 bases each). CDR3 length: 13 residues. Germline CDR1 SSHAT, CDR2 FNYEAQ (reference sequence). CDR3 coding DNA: TGTGCTAGCAGCCAGGGACGGTCCTACGAGCAGTACTTC. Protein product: CASSQGRSYEQYF.

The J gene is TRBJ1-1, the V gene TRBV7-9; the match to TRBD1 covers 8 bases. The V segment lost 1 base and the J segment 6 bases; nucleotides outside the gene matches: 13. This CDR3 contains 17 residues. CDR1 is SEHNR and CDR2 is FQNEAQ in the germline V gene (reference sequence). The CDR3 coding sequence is TGTGCCAGCAGCTTAGGCGCAGGGGGCGGAAAGAGCGCTGAAGCTTTCTTT. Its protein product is CASSLGAGGGKSAEAFF.

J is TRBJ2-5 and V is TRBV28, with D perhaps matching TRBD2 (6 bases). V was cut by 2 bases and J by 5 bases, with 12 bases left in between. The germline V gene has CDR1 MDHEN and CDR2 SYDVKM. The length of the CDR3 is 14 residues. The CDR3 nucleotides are TGTGCCAGCAGTTTAGTAGGGGCGGGGGAGACCCAGTACTTC. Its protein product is CASSLVGAGETQYF.

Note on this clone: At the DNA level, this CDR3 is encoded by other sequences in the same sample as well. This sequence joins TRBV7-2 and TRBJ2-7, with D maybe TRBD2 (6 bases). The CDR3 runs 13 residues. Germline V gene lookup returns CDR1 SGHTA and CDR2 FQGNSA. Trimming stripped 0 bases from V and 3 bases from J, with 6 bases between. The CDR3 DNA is TGTGCCAGCAGCTTAGCGACTAGCTACGAGCAGTACTTC. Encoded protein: CASSLATSYEQYF.

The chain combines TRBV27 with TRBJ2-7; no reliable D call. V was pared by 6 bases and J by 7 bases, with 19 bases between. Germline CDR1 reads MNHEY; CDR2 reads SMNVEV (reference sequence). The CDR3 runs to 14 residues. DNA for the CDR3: TGTGCCAGCAGCCACCTAGGAATAACGCTTGAGCAGTACTTC. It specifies CASSHLGITLEQYF.

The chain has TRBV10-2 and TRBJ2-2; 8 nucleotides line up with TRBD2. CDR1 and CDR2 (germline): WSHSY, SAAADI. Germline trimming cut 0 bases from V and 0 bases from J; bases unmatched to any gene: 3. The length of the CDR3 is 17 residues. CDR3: CASSESILAANTGELFF. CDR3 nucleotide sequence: TGCGCCAGCAGTGAGTCAATACTAGCGGCGAACACCGGGGAGCTGTTTTTT.

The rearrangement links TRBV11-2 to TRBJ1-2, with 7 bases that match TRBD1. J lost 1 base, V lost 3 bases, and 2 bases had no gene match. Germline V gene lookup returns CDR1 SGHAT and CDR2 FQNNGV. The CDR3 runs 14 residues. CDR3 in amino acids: CASSLTGFNYGYTF. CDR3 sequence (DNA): TGTGCCAGCAGCTTGACAGGGTTTAACTATGGCTACACCTTC.

The CDR3 DNA is TGTGCCAGCAGTTCCCCGCGGACTTTATACGAGCAGTACTTC. Protein: CASSSPRTLYEQYF. This chain joins TRBV2 and TRBJ2-7; weak D call: TRBD2 (5 bases). Trimming took 5 bases from V and 4 from J, leaving 15 bases between them. The CDR3 is 14 residues long. The germline V gene has CDR1 SNHLY and CDR2 FYNNEI.

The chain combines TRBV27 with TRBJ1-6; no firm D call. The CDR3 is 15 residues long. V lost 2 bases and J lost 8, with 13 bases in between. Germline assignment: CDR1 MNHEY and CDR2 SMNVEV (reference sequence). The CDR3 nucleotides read TGTGCCAGCAGTTTAGGAGCCGGCACATATTCACCCCTCCACTTT. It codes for CASSLGAGTYSPLHF.

This CDR3 is CASSIDLGQGPNQPQHF. The CDR3 nucleotides read TGTGCCAGTAGTATAGATCTGGGACAGGGTCCCAATCAGCCCCAGCATTTT. The V and J genes are TRBV19 and TRBJ1-5, with 9 bases lining up with TRBD1. The CDR3 totals 17 residues. Trimming removed 0 bases from V and 3 bases from J; junction bases left unmatched: 6. Germline lookup yields CDR1 LNHDA and CDR2 SQIVND (reference sequence).

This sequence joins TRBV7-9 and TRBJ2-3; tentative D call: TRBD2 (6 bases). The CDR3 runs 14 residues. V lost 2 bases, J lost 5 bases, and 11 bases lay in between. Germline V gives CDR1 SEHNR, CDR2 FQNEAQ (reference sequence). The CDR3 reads CASSLSWGEDTQYF. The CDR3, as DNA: TGTGCCAGCAGCTTAAGTTGGGGGGAAGATACGCAGTATTTT.

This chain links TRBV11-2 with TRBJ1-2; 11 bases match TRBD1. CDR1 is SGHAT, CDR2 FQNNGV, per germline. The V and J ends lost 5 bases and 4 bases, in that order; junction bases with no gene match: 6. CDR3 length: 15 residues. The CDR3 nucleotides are TGTGCCAGCAGCCCGGACAGGGGGCTGGCCTATGGCTACACCTTC. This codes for CASSPDRGLAYGYTF.

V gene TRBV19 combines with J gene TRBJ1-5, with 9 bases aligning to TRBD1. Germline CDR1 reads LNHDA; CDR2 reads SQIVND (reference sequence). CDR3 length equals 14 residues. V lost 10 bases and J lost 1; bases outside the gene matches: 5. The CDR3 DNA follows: TGTGCCACCGAACAGGGGGCGAGCAATCAGCCCCAGCATTTT. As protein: CATEQGASNQPQHF.

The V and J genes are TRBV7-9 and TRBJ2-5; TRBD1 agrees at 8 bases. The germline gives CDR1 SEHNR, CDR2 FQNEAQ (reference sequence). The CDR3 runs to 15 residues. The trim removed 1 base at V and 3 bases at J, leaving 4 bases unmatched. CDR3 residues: CASSLGTGIEETQYF. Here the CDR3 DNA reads TGTGCCAGCAGCTTAGGGACAGGGATAGAAGAGACCCAGTACTTC.